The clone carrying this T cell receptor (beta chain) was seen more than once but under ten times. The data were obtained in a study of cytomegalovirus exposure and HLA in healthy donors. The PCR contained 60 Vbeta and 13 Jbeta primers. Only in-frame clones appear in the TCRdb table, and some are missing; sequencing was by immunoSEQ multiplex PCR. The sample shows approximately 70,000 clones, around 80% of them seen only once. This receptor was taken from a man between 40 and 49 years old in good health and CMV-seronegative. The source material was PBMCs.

This CDR3 is CASSPGRASETEAFF. The DNA of the CDR3 is TGCGCCAGCAGCCCGGGCAGGGCCTCAGAGACTGAAGCTTTCTTT. The chain couples TRBV5-1 to TRBJ1-1; TRBD1 is a possible D gene (5 bases). Germline loops: CDR1 SGHRS, CDR2 YFSETQ. The length of the CDR3 is 15 residues. Deletions cut 4 bases from V and 5 bases from J, with 18 bases between. Looking up the rest from reference TRBV5-1 and TRBJ1-1 gives the full variable domain: KAGVTQTPRYLIKTRGQQVTLSCSPISGHRSVSWYQQTPGQGLQFLFEYFSETQRNKGNFPGRFSGRQFSNSRSEMNVSTLELGDSALYLCASSPGRASETEAFFGQGTRLTVV.